This T cell receptor (beta chain) was profiled in a study of T-cell memory formation after mild COVID-19. V lost 5 bases and J 3 bases, leaving 14 bases between the germline ends. Germline CDR1 reads LNHNV; CDR2 reads YYDKDF (reference sequence). The CDR3 totals 14 residues. This clonotype appeared a few times. What it binds is unknown. Broader study findings: The appearance of some responding clones in pre-infection memory suggested that cross-reactive memory joined.

TCRdb analysed the 5' RACE reads with MiXCR anew, one entry per CDR3 protein. Found here are around 180,000 distinct CDR3 sequences, about 18% of them singletons; the top ten hold more than 3%. This TCR was sampled from a man younger than 35 who had mild COVID-19 (a few samples of this study predate the infection). Cell type and time point are not known. The rearrangement joins TRBV15 to TRBJ2-7, with D uncertain. The sample consisted of PBMCs or a T cell subset sorted from them (not recorded which). For the CDR3, the DNA is TGTGCCACCAGCCTAACGAGGATGGACTACGAGCAGTACTTC. It encodes CATSLTRMDYEQYF.